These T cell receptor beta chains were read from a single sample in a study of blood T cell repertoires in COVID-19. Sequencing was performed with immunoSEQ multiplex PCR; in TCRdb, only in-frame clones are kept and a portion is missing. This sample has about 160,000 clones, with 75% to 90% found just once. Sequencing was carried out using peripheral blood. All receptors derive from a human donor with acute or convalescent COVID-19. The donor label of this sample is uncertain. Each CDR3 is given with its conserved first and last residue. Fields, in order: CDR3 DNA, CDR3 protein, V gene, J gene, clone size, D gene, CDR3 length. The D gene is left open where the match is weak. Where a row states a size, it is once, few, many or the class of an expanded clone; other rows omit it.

CDR3 DNA: TGCGCCAGCAGCGACCACCGCGGACAGCCCCAGCATTTT
CDR3 protein: CASSDHRGQPQHF
V gene: TRBV10-2
J gene: TRBJ1-5
clone size: .
D gene: .
CDR3 length: 13

CDR3 DNA: TGTGCCAGCAGCGGCGGAACCATGAACACTGAAGCTTTCTTT
CDR3 protein: CASSGGTMNTEAFF
V gene: TRBV9
J gene: TRBJ1-1
clone size: .
D gene: .
CDR3 length: 14

CDR3 DNA: TGTGCCAGCAGCACAGGGTCCGGGGCCAACGTCCTGACTTTC
CDR3 protein: CASSTGSGANVLTF
V gene: TRBV11-2
J gene: TRBJ2-6
clone size: once
D gene: .
CDR3 length: 14

CDR3 DNA: TGTGCCAGCAGCGAGGGACCACAGGGCCACGGCTACGAGCAGTACTTC
CDR3 protein: CASSEGPQGHGYEQYF
V gene: TRBV9
J gene: TRBJ2-7
clone size: .
D gene: .
CDR3 length: 16

CDR3 DNA: TGTGCCAGCAGAGTAGGACCGGGAGGGGATCAGCCCCAGCATTTT
CDR3 protein: CASRVGPGGDQPQHF
V gene: TRBV2
J gene: TRBJ1-5
clone size: .
D gene: .
CDR3 length: 15

CDR3 DNA: TGTGCCACCTCCGGGGGAGGGTCGTTCGAAAAACTGTTTTTT
CDR3 protein: CATSGGGSFEKLFF
V gene: TRBV6-5
J gene: TRBJ1-4
clone size: .
D gene: .
CDR3 length: 14

CDR3 DNA: TGTGCCTGGAGCGACAGGGCGTTGGCAACTAATGAAAAACTGTTTTTT
CDR3 protein: CAWSDRALATNEKLFF
V gene: TRBV30
J gene: TRBJ1-4
clone size: .
D gene: TRBD1
CDR3 length: 16

CDR3 DNA: TGTGCCAGCACCGCCTACAGGGGTAAAAATCAGCCCCAGCATTTT
CDR3 protein: CASTAYRGKNQPQHF
V gene: TRBV6-4
J gene: TRBJ1-5
clone size: .
D gene: TRBD1
CDR3 length: 15

CDR3 DNA: TGTGCCAGCAGCTTGGCCGACCCGGGAAATTCACCCCTCCACTTT
CDR3 protein: CASSLADPGNSPLHF
V gene: TRBV5-5
J gene: TRBJ1-6
clone size: .
D gene: .
CDR3 length: 15

CDR3 DNA: TGTGCCAGTAGTATGCGGACAGGGGGATATAGCAATCAGCCCCAGCATTTT
CDR3 protein: CASSMRTGGYSNQPQHF
V gene: TRBV19
J gene: TRBJ1-5
clone size: .
D gene: TRBD1
CDR3 length: 17

CDR3 DNA: TGTGCCAGCTCTCCGAGGACAGGGCACACTGAAGCTTTCTTT
CDR3 protein: CASSPRTGHTEAFF
V gene: TRBV18
J gene: TRBJ1-1
clone size: .
D gene: TRBD1
CDR3 length: 14

CDR3 DNA: TGTGCCAGCAGCCTGACCGGGACTAGCAATCAAGAGACCCAGTACTTC
CDR3 protein: CASSLTGTSNQETQYF
V gene: TRBV7-8
J gene: TRBJ2-5
clone size: .
D gene: TRBD2
CDR3 length: 16

CDR3 DNA: TGTGCCAGCAGCCAAGAGGGCCGAAGGTACAACGAGCAGTACTTC
CDR3 protein: CASSQEGRRYNEQYF
V gene: TRBV3-1/TRBV3-2
J gene: TRBJ2-7
clone size: .
D gene: .
CDR3 length: 15